The 20 T cell receptor beta chains below were found in one sample sequenced in a study of OX40 agonist ivuxolimab in advanced cancers. Sequencing used immunoSEQ multiplex PCR; TCRdb keeps in-frame clones, though not all of them. The sample has over 55,000 clones, approximately 90% seen once. The sample here was CD4+ or CD8+ T cells sorted from blood, taken in a trial of the OX40 agonist ivuxolimab. Every receptor here comes from an adult with an advanced solid tumor such as melanoma, head and neck, liver or kidney cancer.

The genes are TRBV14 and TRBJ2-1, with TRBD2 matching over 8 bases. V gave up 1 base and J gave up 8 bases; unmatched junction bases: 7. The CDR3 contains 15 residues. Germline V CDR1 and CDR2: SGHDN, FVKESK. The CDR3 nucleotides are TGTGCCAGCAGCCAAGTAGCGGGACCATTCGATGAGCAGTTCTTC. Translation gives CASSQVAGPFDEQFF. The full variable domain, completed using reference TRBV14 and TRBJ2-1, is EAGVTQFPSHSVIEKGQTVTLRCDPISGHDNLYWYRRVMGKEIKFLLHFVKESKQDESGMPNNRFLAERTGGTYSTLKVQPAELEDSGVYFCASSQVAGPFDEQFFGPGTRLTVL.

The CDR3 sequence is CASSWGTGTNEKLFF. The CDR3 nucleotides read TGTGCCAGCAGCTGGGGGACAGGCACTAATGAAAAACTGTTTTTT. The chain couples TRBV11-2 to TRBJ1-4; 8 bases map to TRBD1. V trimming: 4 bases; J trimming: 2 bases; junction bases outside the gene matches: 3. The germline V gene encodes CDR1 SGHAT and CDR2 FQNNGV. The CDR3 is 15 residues long.

The chain has TRBV19 and TRBJ2-5; D unresolved. Germline CDR1 LNHDA, CDR2 SQIVND (reference sequence). V was clipped by 3 bases and J by 5 bases, with 4 bases between them. This CDR3 spans 11 amino acids. The CDR3 region is CASSIRETQYF. CDR3 DNA sequence: TGTGCCAGTAGTATTAGGGAGACCCAGTACTTC. The variable domain in full, completed from reference TRBV19 and TRBJ2-5, reads DGGITQSPKYLFRKEGQNVTLSCEQNLNHDAMYWYRQDPGQGLRLIYYSQIVNDFQKGDIAEGYSVSREKKESFPLTVTSAQKNPTAFYLCASSIRETQYFGPGTRLLVL.

V and J are TRBV4-3 and TRBJ2-1; weak D call: TRBD2 (6 bases). V was clipped by 5 bases and J by 9 bases, with 14 bases between them. This CDR3 has 13 amino acids. Germline-derived CDR1 and CDR2 are LGHNA and YSLEER. DNA for the CDR3: TGCGCCAGCAGCGCCCGACTAGAATCTGAGCAGTTCTTC. Its protein product is CASSARLESEQFF.

The chain couples TRBV5-4 to TRBJ2-5; D possibly corresponds to TRBD1 (5 bases). Germline CDR1 reads SGHNT; CDR2 reads YYREEE (reference sequence). The CDR3 extends over 11 amino acids. Trimming pared 2 bases from V and 11 bases from J, leaving 10 bases between. The CDR3 DNA sequence: TGTGCCAGCAGCTTTCGAGACAGTCAGTACTTC. Protein product: CASSFRDSQYF. Variable domain in full (rest from reference TRBV5-4 and TRBJ2-5): ETGVTQSPTHLIKTRGQQVTLRCSSQSGHNTVSWYQQALGQGPQFIFQYYREEENGRGNFPPRFSGLQFPNYSSELNVNALELDDSALYLCASSFRDSQYFGPGTRLLVL.

The J gene is TRBJ1-2, the V gene TRBV4-1; D might be TRBD1 (5 bases). Germline values: CDR1 MGHRA, CDR2 YSYEKL. The CDR3 contains 15 residues. Trimming shortened V by 0 bases and J by 2 bases, and 10 bases separated the two germline ends. The CDR3, as DNA: TGCGCCAGCAGCCAAGACCCGGGGGGGAACTATGGCTACACCTTC. Its protein product is CASSQDPGGNYGYTF.

The chain is built from TRBV2 and TRBJ1-2, with no clear D. V lost 7 bases to trimming and J lost 0 bases, with 9 bases between them. Germline V gene lookup returns CDR1 SNHLY and CDR2 FYNNEI. This CDR3 spans 13 amino acids. The CDR3 loop reads CASISRPNYGYTF. For the CDR3, the DNA is TGTGCCAGCATCAGCAGGCCTAACTATGGCTACACCTTC. Combining the CDR3 with reference TRBV2 and TRBJ1-2 gives the whole variable domain EPEVTQTPSHQVTQMGQEVILRCVPISNHLYFYWYRQILGQKVEFLVSFYNNEISEKSEIFDDQFSVERPDGSNFTLKIRSTKLEDSAMYFCASISRPNYGYTFGSGTRLTVV.

The chain is built from TRBV29-1 and TRBJ2-7; no firm D call. V lost 4 bases and J 0 bases, leaving 16 bases between the germline ends. The CDR3 extends over 15 amino acids. Germline lookup yields CDR1 SQVTM and CDR2 ANQGSEA. The CDR3 here is CSVGGGTLSSYEQYF. The CDR3, as DNA: TGCAGCGTTGGCGGCGGAACACTGAGCTCCTACGAGCAGTACTTC.

V is TRBV5-1 and J is TRBJ1-4; 11 nucleotides align to TRBD1. CDR1 SGHRS and CDR2 YFSETQ come from the germline V gene. Unmatched junction bases numbered 5, after V lost 2 bases and J lost 8 bases. The CDR3 contains 15 residues. In DNA form, the CDR3 reads TGCGCCAGCAGCTTTCAGGGGACAGGGGGAGAAAAACTGTTTTTT. Translated: CASSFQGTGGEKLFF.

The CDR3 reads CASSQDYPGSYNEQFF. The CDR3 DNA reads as TGTGCCAGCAGCCAAGATTATCCAGGGTCCTACAATGAGCAGTTCTTC. The V call is TRBV4-2, the J call TRBJ2-1, with D perhaps matching TRBD1 (5 bases). The V gene's germline CDR1 is LGHNA and CDR2 YNFKEQ. V dropped 0 bases and J dropped 1 base, with 10 bases sitting between them. The CDR3 consists of 16 residues.

The chain combines TRBV11-3 with TRBJ2-2; D is uncertain. The V end lost 1 base, the J end lost 6 bases, and 9 bases lay between the germline ends. The CDR3 consists of 14 residues. Per germline, CDR1 SGHNT and CDR2 YENEEA. CDR3 sequence: CASSLGFESGELFF. The CDR3 nucleotides read TGTGCCAGCAGCTTAGGCTTCGAGTCCGGGGAGCTGTTTTTT.

A word on this clone: This same CDR3 is encoded by further DNA sequences in the sample. The chain has TRBV5-1 and TRBJ2-2, with 7 nucleotides matching TRBD2. The germline V gene has CDR1 SGHRS and CDR2 YFSETQ. With V trimmed by 0 bases and J by 8 bases, 13 bases remained unmatched. This CDR3 spans 17 amino acids. The CDR3 DNA reads as TGCGCCAGCAGCTTGGGGCAACTAGCGAGTGACGGGGGGGAGCTGTTTTTT. It codes for CASSLGQLASDGGELFF.

The chain carries TRBV23-1 and TRBJ1-5; D uncertain. TRBV23-1 is classed as an ORF, of uncertain function. V dropped 0 bases and J dropped 1 base, with 10 bases sitting between them. The CDR3 has 16 amino acids. CDR3 DNA sequence: TGCGCCAGCAGTCAATCGAACGGGTGCAGCAATCAGCCCCAGCATTTT. This encodes CASSQSNGCSNQPQHF.

This rearrangement joins TRBV30 to TRBJ1-3, with 8 nucleotides matching TRBD1. Per the germline V gene, CDR1 is GTSNPN and CDR2 is SVGIG (reference sequence). This CDR3 spans 14 amino acids. J lost 4 bases, V lost 3 bases, and 5 bases had no gene match. The CDR3 here is CAWSIQGDGNTIYF. Written as DNA, the CDR3 is TGTGCCTGGAGCATACAGGGGGACGGAAACACCATATATTTT.

The rearrangement uses TRBV28 and TRBJ2-1, with 7 bases matching TRBD1. Germline CDR1 and CDR2: MDHEN and SYDVKM. The CDR3 sequence is 14 residues long. J was trimmed by 6 bases and V by 1 base; bases with no gene match: 3. CDR3 DNA sequence: TGTGCCAGCAGTTTATTTACAGGGGTCAATGAGCAGTTCTTC. This encodes CASSLFTGVNEQFF.

The genes are TRBV19 and TRBJ2-1; 8 bases map to TRBD1. V gave up 7 bases and J gave up 9 bases; unmatched junction bases: 11. Germline CDR1 reads LNHDA; CDR2 reads SQIVND (reference sequence). The CDR3 is made up of 14 amino acids. CDR3 in amino acids: CASTWNQGAGEQFF. In nucleotides, the CDR3 is TGTGCCAGTACTTGGAACCAGGGGGCAGGTGAGCAGTTCTTC.

The chain recombines TRBV2 with TRBJ2-5; D possibly corresponds to TRBD2 (5 bases). Germline CDR1 is SNHLY and CDR2 is FYNNEI. Deletions cut 7 bases from V and 11 bases from J, with 23 bases between. CDR3 length equals 14 residues. The CDR3 coding sequence is TGTGCCAGCATAAGGGAGACGGGTTCGTTGGAGCAGTACTTC. Translating it yields CASIRETGSLEQYF.

The CDR3 loop is CASSRLGGDEQYF. Here the CDR3 DNA reads TGTGCCAGCAGCCGGTTGGGGGGGGACGAGCAGTACTTC. The chain carries TRBV5-4 and TRBJ2-7; TRBD2 aligns across 7 bases. CDR3 length: 13 amino acids. From germline, CDR1 is SGHNT and CDR2 YYREEE (reference sequence). Unmatched junction bases numbered 6, after V lost 4 bases and J lost 5 bases. Full variable domain (remainder filled in from reference TRBV5-4 and TRBJ2-7): ETGVTQSPTHLIKTRGQQVTLRCSSQSGHNTVSWYQQALGQGPQFIFQYYREEENGRGNFPPRFSGLQFPNYSSELNVNALELDDSALYLCASSRLGGDEQYFGPGTRLTVT.

This sequence joins TRBV7-2 and TRBJ2-7; D might be TRBD1 or TRBD2, each matching 6 bases. Trimming removed 5 bases from V and 6 bases from J, with 11 bases in between. Germline V gene data show CDR1 as SGHTA and CDR2 as FQGNSA. This CDR3 has 12 residues. The CDR3 DNA sequence: TGTGCCAGCAGCGGCCGGGGGCTCGAGCAGTACTTC. This translates into CASSGRGLEQYF.

CDR3: CASSRMTSPVSYNEQFF. The CDR3 DNA sequence: TGTGCCAGCAGCCGTATGACTAGCCCTGTCTCCTACAATGAGCAGTTCTTC. V gene TRBV7-8 combines with J gene TRBJ2-1; 7 nucleotides align to TRBD2. The CDR3 has 17 residues. The trim removed 5 bases at V and 0 bases at J, leaving 10 bases unmatched. Germline CDR1 reads SGHVS; CDR2 reads FQNEAQ.